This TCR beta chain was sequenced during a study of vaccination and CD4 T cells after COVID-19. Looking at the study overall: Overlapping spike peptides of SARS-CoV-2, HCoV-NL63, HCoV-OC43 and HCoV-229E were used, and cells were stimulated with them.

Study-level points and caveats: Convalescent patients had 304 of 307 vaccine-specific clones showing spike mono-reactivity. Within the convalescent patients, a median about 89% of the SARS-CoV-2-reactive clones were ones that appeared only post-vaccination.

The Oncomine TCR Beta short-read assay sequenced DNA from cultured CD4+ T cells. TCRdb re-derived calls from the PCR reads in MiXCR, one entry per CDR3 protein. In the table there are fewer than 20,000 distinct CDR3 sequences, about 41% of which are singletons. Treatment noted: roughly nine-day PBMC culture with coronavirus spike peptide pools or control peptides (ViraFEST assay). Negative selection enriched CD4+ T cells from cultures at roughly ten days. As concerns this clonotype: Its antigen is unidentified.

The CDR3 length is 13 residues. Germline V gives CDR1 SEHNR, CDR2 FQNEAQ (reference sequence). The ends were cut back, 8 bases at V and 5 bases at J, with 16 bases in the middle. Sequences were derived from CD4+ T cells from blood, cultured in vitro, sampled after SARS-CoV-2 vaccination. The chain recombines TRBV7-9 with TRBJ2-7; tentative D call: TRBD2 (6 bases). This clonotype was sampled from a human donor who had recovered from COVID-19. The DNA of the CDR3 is TGTGCCAGCTCCAAGGAGGGGTTCAACGAGCAGTACTTC. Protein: CASSKEGFNEQYF.